Listed here are 7 T cell receptor beta chains from one sample, sequenced in a study of blood T cells in healthy people across ages. A sample-barcoded 5' primer and a J-beta primer mix were used in a second PCR of roughly 6 to 12 cycles. Via MiXCR, TCRdb re-called the 5' RACE reads, giving one row per CDR3 protein. The table has 920,000 or so distinct CDR3 sequences, 40% to 50% seen once; the top ten hold approximately 20%. The sample was blood. All receptors derive from an older woman in good health.

This chain uses TRBV12-3 or TRBV12-4 with TRBJ1-6; D is perhaps TRBD1 (6 bases). The CDR3 is 15 residues long. The V end was cut by 5 bases, the J end by 7 bases, with 15 bases between. CDR3 sequence: CASSMLTGGNSPLHF. CDR3 bases: TGTGCCAGCAGTATGCTGACAGGCGGCAATTCACCCCTCCACTTT.

The chain carries TRBV4-1 and TRBJ1-2; D gene unclear. Trimming took 4 bases from V and 8 from J, leaving 14 bases between them. Germline assignment: CDR1 MGHRA and CDR2 YSYEKL. This CDR3 contains 13 residues. CDR3 amino acids: CASSPQPVDGYTF. The CDR3 DNA follows: TGCGCCAGCAGCCCCCAGCCCGTGGACGGCTACACCTTC.

The chain links TRBV2 to TRBJ2-5; 8 nucleotides match TRBD2. This CDR3 region has 14 residues. After removal of 2 bases from V and 5 bases from J, the junction contained 4 bases not matched to a gene. Per germline, CDR1 SNHLY and CDR2 FYNNEI. The CDR3 sequence: CASSESGGAETQYF. CDR3 coding DNA: TGTGCCAGCAGTGAATCGGGAGGGGCGGAGACCCAGTACTTC.

The chain joins TRBV6-5 to TRBJ2-7; 14 nucleotides align to TRBD2. CDR3 size: 17 residues. After removal of 0 bases from V and 2 bases from J, the junction contained 3 bases not matched to a gene. Germline-derived CDR1 and CDR2 are MNHEY and SVGAGI. This CDR3 is CASSYSRLAGGTYEQYF. CDR3 bases: TGTGCCAGCAGTTACTCCCGACTAGCGGGAGGGACCTACGAGCAGTACTTC.

This clonotype was picked up a small number of times. The CDR3 DNA reads TGTGCCAGCAGCCAAGGGACTTTTGAGCAGTACTTC. It specifies CASSQGTFEQYF. V and J are TRBV3-1 and TRBJ2-5; possibly TRBD2 for D (5 bases). This CDR3 region has 12 residues. Trimming took off 1 base at V and 11 bases at J, with 11 bases between the two ends. The germline V gene has CDR1 LGHDT and CDR2 YNNKEL (reference sequence).

This rearrangement joins TRBV3-1 to TRBJ2-7; 10 bases match TRBD1. Germline CDR1 LGHDT, CDR2 YNNKEL (reference sequence). This CDR3 has 15 residues. V gave up 1 base and J gave up 5 bases; unmatched junction bases: 5. In DNA, the CDR3 is TGTGCCAGCAGCCAAGCCTGGGGGACAGGGGACGAGCAGTACTTC. This codes for CASSQAWGTGDEQYF.

This clonotype has just a few counts. The chain employs TRBV5-1 and TRBJ2-3; tentative D call: TRBD1 (6 bases). CDR3 size: 16 residues. Trimming shortened V by 2 bases and J by 0 bases, and 13 bases separated the two germline ends. Per the germline V gene, CDR1 is SGHRS and CDR2 is YFSETQ. The CDR3 region has the DNA TGCGCCAGCAGCTTCGAAGGACAGCTTAGCACAGATACGCAGTATTTT. This sequence encodes CASSFEGQLSTDTQYF.